This T cell receptor (beta chain) was documented in a study of vaccination and CD4 T cells after COVID-19. The study, taken as a whole, reports: The median number of SARS-CoV-2-reactive clonotypes increased from about 20 to 38, a change that did not reach significance.

This clonotype turned up a few times. Antigen unknown. Using its own MiXCR run on the PCR reads, TCRdb lists one record per CDR3 protein. This sample carries tens of thousands of distinct CDR3 sequences, under 60% of them seen once, and the ten largest clones take 1.1%. The input for sequencing was CD4+ T cells from blood, taken before SARS-CoV-2 vaccination. This TCR was sampled from a human donor who had recovered from COVID-19.

The CDR3 sequence is CASSQVREKLFF. The DNA of the CDR3 is TGCGCCAGCAGCCAAGTCCGTGAAAAACTGTTTTTT. The V gene is TRBV4-1, the J gene TRBJ1-4; no reliable D call. Trimming shortened V by 1 base and J by 7 bases, and 4 bases separated the two germline ends. Germline V gene data show CDR1 as MGHRA and CDR2 as YSYEKL. The CDR3 spans 12 residues.